This TCR beta chain was sequenced for a study of blood T cell repertoires in COVID-19 (dated by TCRdb to about 2020). Some background on the complete study: Collaborator samples came from the United States, Italy and Spain and covered acute and convalescent phases of COVID-19. The material from the prospective study consisted of cDNA or gDNA derived from T cells, B-cell-depleted T cells, or PBMCs. Subjects who had been exposed to COVID-19, were actively infected with it, or had recovered from it provided the deeply sampled blood TCRbeta repertoires that made up the dataset. The repertoires were made available in a free public database intended to serve as a resource for research on the immune response to SARS-CoV-2. Samples came from the ongoing ImmuneRACE study (first 160 participants) plus 1,254 subjects from 6 global collaborators. Sample metadata almost always included a de-identified subject ID, COVID-19 status, age in years and sex. HLA class I and class II types, where available, came from metadata supplied by the sample provider rather than from assay-based typing. Findings and caveats that apply to the study as a whole: The quantity of clinical and demographic metadata differed by source and by participant and was supplied without curation.

V is cut back by 1 base and J by 4 bases, with 15 bases in the junction unmatched. Inclusive of the bounding cysteine and phenylalanine, the CDR3 is 19 residues long. Only the CDR3 DNA is retained, 57 bases long and in frame from the first base. The germline V gene encodes CDR1 LNHDA and CDR2 SQIVND (reference sequence). In the prospective study, participants were about 18 to 95 years old, resided in around 25 geographic areas of the United States, and were enrolled through a virtual design. In the prospective study, cohorts were assigned on the basis of participant-reported clinical history obtained from a screening survey and a study questionnaire. A participant counted as exposed if, within 2 weeks of entering the study, that participant had been in contact with someone who had a PCR-confirmed or clinician-diagnosed COVID-19 case. In the prospective study, whole blood, serum and a nasopharyngeal or oropharyngeal swab were collected from each participant by mobile phlebotomists. Prospective study participants could optionally give additional blood draws and questionnaires over a roughly two-month period. Before DNA extraction, blood samples from the prospective study were shipped at room temperature or frozen.

TCRbeta CDR3 regions were amplified from genomic DNA using the immunoSEQ Assay, a bias-controlled multiplex PCR. The study's processing was this. Nucleated cell counts per sample were estimated from amplification of reference gene primers within the assay. To quantify the absolute abundance of each unique TCRbeta CDR3 rearrangement, sequence reads were collapsed and filtered. Productive Simpson clonality was computed per sample as the square root of Simpson's diversity index over productive rearrangements. TCRdb mirrors the immuneACCESS table, restricted to in-frame sequences. Some clones are absent from its copies; in checked studies, under half trace to an unresolved V gene, and the reason for the others is unknown. That table supplies the V and J calls and clone size; D and trimming were determined from the DNA. This sample is represented by fewer than 350,000 clones; 88% of them were singletons. Just over 1% of the sample is in the top ten clones.

About this clone: It lacks a known antigen. Base-call qualities are not available, and no considerably larger clone is one nucleotide away.

The material sequenced was PBMCs or T cells enriched from blood (not recorded which). This clonotype was obtained from a young woman who had been exposed to COVID-19. Recombination joined TRBV19 with TRBJ2-7; the central 11 bases match TRBD2. The CDR3 loop reads CASSIVGLAGRSISYEQYF. The nucleotide sequence reads TGTGCCAGTAGTATAGTCGGACTAGCGGGCCGTTCGATTTCTTACGAGCAGTACTTC.